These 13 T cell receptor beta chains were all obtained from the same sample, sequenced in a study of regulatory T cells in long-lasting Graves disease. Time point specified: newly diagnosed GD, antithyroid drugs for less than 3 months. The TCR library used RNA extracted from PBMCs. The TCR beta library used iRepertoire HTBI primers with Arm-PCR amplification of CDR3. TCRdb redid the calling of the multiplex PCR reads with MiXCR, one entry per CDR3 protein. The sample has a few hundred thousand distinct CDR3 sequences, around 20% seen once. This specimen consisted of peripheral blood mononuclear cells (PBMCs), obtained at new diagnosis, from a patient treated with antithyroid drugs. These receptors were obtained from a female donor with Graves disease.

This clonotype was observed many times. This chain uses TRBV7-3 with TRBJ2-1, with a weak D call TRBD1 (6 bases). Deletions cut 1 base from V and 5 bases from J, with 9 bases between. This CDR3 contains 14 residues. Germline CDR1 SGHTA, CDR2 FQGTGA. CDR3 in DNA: TGTGCCAGCAGCTTAAACACAGGGAACAATGAGCAGTTCTTC. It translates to CASSLNTGNNEQFF.

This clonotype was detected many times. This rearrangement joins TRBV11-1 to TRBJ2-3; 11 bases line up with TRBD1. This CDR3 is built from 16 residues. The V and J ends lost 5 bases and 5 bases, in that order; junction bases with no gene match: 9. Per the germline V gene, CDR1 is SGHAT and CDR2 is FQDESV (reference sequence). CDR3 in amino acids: CASSKGWGQGGDTQYF. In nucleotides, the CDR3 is TGTGCCAGCAGCAAGGGATGGGGACAGGGGGGAGATACGCAGTATTTT.

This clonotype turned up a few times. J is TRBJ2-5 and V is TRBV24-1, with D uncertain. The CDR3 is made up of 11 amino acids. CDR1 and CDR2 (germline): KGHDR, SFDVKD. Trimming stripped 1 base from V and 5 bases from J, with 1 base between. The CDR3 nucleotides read TGTGCCACCAGTGATTTCGAGACCCAGTACTTC. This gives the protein CATSDFETQYF.

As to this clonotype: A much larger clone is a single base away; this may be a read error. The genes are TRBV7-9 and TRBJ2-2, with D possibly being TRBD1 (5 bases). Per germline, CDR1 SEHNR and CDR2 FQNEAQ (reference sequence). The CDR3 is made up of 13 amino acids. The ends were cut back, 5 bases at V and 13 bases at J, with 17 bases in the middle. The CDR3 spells CASSPDMPVLLFF. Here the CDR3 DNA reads TGTGCCAGCAGCCCGGACATGCCGGTGTTGCTGTTTTTT. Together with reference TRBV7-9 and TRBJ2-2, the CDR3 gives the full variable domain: DTGVSQNPRHKITKRGQNVTFRCDPISEHNRLYWYRQTLGQGPEFLTYFQNEAQLEKSRLLSDRFSAERPKGSFSTLEIQRTEQGDSAMYLCASSPDMPVLLFFGEGSRLTVL.

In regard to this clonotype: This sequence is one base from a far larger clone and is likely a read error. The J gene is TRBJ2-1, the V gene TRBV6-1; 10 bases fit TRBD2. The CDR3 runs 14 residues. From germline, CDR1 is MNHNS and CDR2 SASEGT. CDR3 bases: TGTGCCAGCAAGGCGACTAGCGGGCACAATGAGCAGTCCTTC. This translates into CASKATSGHNEQSF.

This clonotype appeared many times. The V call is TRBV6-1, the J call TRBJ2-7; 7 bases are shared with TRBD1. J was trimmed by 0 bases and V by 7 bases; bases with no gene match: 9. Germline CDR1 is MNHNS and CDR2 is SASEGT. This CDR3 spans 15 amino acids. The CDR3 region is CASMGDSESSYEQYF. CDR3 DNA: TGTGCCAGCATGGGGGACAGTGAAAGCTCCTACGAGCAGTACTTC.

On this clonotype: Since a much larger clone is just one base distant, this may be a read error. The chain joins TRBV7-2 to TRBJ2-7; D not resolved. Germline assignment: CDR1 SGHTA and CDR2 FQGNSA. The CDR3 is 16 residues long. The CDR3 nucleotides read TGTGCCAGCAGCTTGACTGAACGCCACGTCTCCTACGGGCAGTACTTC. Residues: CASSLTERHVSYGQYF.

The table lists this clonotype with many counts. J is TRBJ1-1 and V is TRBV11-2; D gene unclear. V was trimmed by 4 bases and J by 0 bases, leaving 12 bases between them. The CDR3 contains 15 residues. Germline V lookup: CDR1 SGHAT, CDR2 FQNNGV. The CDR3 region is CASSSSAGVNTEAFF. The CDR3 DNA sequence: TGTGCCAGCAGCTCTTCCGCCGGAGTGAACACTGAAGCTTTCTTT.

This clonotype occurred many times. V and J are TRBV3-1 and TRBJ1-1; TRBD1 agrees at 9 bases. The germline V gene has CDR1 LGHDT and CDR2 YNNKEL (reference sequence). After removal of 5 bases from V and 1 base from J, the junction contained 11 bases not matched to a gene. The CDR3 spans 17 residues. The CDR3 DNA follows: TGTGCCAGCAGCACCCGAGGGACAGGGCTGGGGAACACTGAAGCTTTCTTT. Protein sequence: CASSTRGTGLGNTEAFF.

CDR3 residues: CASSFPGGGNQPQHF. In DNA, the CDR3 is TGTGCCAGCAGTTTTCCGGGGGGGGGCAATCAGCCCCAGCATTTT. V and J are TRBV6-5 and TRBJ1-5; D perhaps matches TRBD1 (5 bases). The CDR3 has 15 residues. V shed 4 bases and J shed 2 bases, with 12 bases lying between them. Looked up from germline, CDR1 is MNHEY and CDR2 is SVGAGI.

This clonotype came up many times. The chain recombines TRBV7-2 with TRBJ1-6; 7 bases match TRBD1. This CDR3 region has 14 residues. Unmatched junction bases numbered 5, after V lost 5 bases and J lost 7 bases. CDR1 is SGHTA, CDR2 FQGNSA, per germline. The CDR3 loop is CASSRQGGNSPLHF. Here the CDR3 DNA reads TGTGCCAGCAGCCGACAGGGTGGGAATTCACCCCTCCACTTT.

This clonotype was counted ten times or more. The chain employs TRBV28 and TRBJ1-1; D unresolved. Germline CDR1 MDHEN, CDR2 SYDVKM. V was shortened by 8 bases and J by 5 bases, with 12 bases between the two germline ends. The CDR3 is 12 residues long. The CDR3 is CASCKWWTEAFF. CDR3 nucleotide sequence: TGTGCCAGCTGCAAATGGTGGACTGAAGCTTTCTTT.

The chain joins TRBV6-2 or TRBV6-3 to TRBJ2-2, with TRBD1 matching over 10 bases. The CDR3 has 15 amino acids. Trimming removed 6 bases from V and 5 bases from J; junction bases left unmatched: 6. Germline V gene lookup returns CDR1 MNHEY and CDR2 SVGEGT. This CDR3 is CASSKGQGRTGELFF. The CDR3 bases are TGTGCCAGCAGCAAGGGACAGGGGAGGACCGGGGAGCTGTTTTTT.